The rows below give T cell receptor beta chains drawn from one sample of a study of regulatory T cells in long-lasting Graves disease. A single record per CDR3 protein comes from TCRdb applying MiXCR to the multiplex PCR reads. The table records about 320,000 distinct CDR3 sequences, 15% to 20% of them present only once. The sequenced sample was peripheral blood mononuclear cells (PBMCs), obtained at new diagnosis, from a patient treated with antithyroid drugs. The source is a female donor with Graves disease. Each CDR3 is given with its conserved first and last residue. A D gene is named only where the DNA matches it firmly. Some rows have no size entry. The others give once, few or many, or a class for an expanded clone.

TRBV7-9,TRBJ1-3,.,.,TGTGCCAGCAGCTTAGCCGATACAGGTGGAAACACCATATATTTT,CASSLADTGGNTIYF
TRBV3-1,TRBJ2-1,TRBD2,few,TGTGCCAGCAGCCCCTCGTATGGGAGGGCCTACAATGAGCAGTTCTTC,CASSPSYGRAYNEQFF
TRBV27,TRBJ2-7,TRBD1,many,TGTGCCAGCAGTTTATCGGGACAGGGGGCCGAGCAGTACTTC,CASSLSGQGAEQYF
TRBV19,TRBJ2-1,.,many,TGTGCCAGTAGGCGGGACGGGATGAATGAGCAGTTCTTC,CASRRDGMNEQFF
TRBV6-1,TRBJ2-7,TRBD2,many,TGTGCCAGCATGCCGTTGGGAGCGGGAGGTTACGAGCAGTACTTC,CASMPLGAGGYEQYF
TRBV27,TRBJ2-2,.,many,TGTGCCAGCAGACCGAGCGGAACGAACACCGGGGAGCTGTTTTTT,CASRPSGTNTGELFF
TRBV20-1,TRBJ2-7,.,few,TGCAGTGTCCTGACCCGCTACGAGCAGTACTTC,CSVLTRYEQYF
TRBV7-9,TRBJ2-3,TRBD2,many,TGTGCCAGCAGCCCTAGCGGAGTAGCCTTTAATACGCAGTATTTT,CASSPSGVAFNTQYF
TRBV13,TRBJ2-2,TRBD2,few,TGTGCCAGCGAAGGGACTATAGACACCGGGGAGCTGTTTTTT,CASEGTIDTGELFF
TRBV19,TRBJ2-3,TRBD2,many,TGTGCCAGGGGAAGGAACCGAACGACTAGCGGAAGCACAGATACGCAGTATTTT,CARGRNRTTSGSTDTQYF
TRBV20-1,TRBJ2-7,TRBD2,.,TGCAGTGCCAGGACTAGCGGTTTAGCCCCCTACGAGCAGTACTTC,CSARTSGLAPYEQYF
TRBV7-9,TRBJ2-1,.,.,TGTGCCAGCAGCACCGTCCCGGCGGGGAATGAGCAGTTCTTC,CASSTVPAGNEQFF
TRBV7-8,TRBJ1-6,.,many,TGTGCCAGCAGCTTAGGTTCCCTCGGGGGTTCACCCCTCCACTTT,CASSLGSLGGSPLHF